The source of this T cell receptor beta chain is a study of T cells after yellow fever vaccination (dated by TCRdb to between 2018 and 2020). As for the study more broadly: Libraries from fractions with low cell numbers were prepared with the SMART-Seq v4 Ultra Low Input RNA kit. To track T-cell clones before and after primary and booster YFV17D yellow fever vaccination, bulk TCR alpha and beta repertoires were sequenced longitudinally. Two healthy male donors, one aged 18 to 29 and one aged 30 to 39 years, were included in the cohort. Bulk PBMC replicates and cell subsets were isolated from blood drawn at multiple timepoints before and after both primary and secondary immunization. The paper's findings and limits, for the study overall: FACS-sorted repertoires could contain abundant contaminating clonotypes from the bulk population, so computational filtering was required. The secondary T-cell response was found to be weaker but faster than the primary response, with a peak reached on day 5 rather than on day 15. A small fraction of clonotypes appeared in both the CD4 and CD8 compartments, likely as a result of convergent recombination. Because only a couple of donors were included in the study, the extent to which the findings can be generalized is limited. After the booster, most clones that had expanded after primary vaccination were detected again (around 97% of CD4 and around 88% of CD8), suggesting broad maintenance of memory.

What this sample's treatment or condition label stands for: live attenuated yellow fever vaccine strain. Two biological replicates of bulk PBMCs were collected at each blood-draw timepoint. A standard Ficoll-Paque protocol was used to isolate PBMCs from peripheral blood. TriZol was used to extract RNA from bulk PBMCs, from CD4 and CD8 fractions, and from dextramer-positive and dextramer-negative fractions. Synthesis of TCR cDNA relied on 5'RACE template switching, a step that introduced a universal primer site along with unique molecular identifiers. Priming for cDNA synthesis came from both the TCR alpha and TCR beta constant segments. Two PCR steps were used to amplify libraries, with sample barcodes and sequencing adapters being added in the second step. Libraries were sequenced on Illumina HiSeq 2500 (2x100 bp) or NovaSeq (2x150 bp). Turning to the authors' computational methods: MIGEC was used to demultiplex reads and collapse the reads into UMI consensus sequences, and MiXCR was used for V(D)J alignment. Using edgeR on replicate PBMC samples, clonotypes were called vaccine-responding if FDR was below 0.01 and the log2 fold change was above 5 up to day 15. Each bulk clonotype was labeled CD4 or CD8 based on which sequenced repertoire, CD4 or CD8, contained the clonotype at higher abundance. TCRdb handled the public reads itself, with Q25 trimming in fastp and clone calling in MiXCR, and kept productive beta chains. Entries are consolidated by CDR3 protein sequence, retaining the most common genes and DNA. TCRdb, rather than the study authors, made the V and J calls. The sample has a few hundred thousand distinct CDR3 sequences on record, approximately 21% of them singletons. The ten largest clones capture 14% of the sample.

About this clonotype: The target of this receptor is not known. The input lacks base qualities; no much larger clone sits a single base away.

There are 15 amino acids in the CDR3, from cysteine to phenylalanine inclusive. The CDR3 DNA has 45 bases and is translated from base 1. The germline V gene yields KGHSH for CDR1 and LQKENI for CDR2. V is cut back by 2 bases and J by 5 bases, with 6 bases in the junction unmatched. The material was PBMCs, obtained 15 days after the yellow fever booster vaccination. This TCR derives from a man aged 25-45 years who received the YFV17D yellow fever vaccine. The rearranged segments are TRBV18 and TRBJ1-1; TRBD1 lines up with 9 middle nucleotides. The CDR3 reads CASSPGDRVGTEAFF. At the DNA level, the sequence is TGTGCCAGCTCACCAGGGGACAGGGTGGGAACTGAAGCTTTCTTT.